This is a list of T cell receptor beta chains from one sample in a study of OX40 agonist ivuxolimab in advanced cancers. Assay: immunoSEQ multiplex PCR; the TCRdb copy retains only in-frame clones and omits some. The table includes approximately 54,000 clones, more than 85% detected once. The sample in question was CD4+ or CD8+ T cells sorted from blood, obtained in a trial of the OX40 agonist ivuxolimab. Receptors were obtained from an adult with an advanced solid tumor such as melanoma, head and neck, liver or kidney cancer. CDR3s include the opening cysteine and the closing phenylalanine or tryptophan. Fields, in order: clone size, D gene, V gene, J gene, CDR3 protein, CDR3 DNA. D genes are given only for firm matches. The listing skips clone size in some rows; elsewhere it reads once, few, many or a size class.

clone size: .
D gene: .
V gene: TRBV4-1
J gene: TRBJ2-7
CDR3 protein: CASSQGLLFEQYF
CDR3 DNA: TGCGCCAGCAGCCAAGGCCTCCTCTTTGAGCAGTACTTC

clone size: .
D gene: .
V gene: TRBV28
J gene: TRBJ1-2
CDR3 protein: CASSLASPGGYYGYTF
CDR3 DNA: TGTGCCAGCAGTTTAGCTTCTCCCGGGGGCTACTATGGCTACACCTTC

clone size: .
D gene: .
V gene: TRBV7-6
J gene: TRBJ2-1
CDR3 protein: CASSLEGGNEQFF
CDR3 DNA: TGTGCCAGCAGCTTAGAAGGGGGAAATGAGCAGTTCTTC

clone size: few
D gene: .
V gene: TRBV19
J gene: TRBJ1-5
CDR3 protein: CASSLRLEGNQPQHF
CDR3 DNA: TGTGCCAGTAGTCTCCGGCTAGAGGGCAATCAGCCCCAGCATTTT

clone size: .
D gene: TRBD2
V gene: TRBV7-2
J gene: TRBJ2-5
CDR3 protein: CASSLGYVAGGNETQYF
CDR3 DNA: TGTGCCAGCAGCTTAGGATACGTGGCGGGGGGGAATGAGACCCAGTACTTC

clone size: .
D gene: .
V gene: TRBV4-3
J gene: TRBJ1-1
CDR3 protein: CASSRTDSLNTEAFF
CDR3 DNA: TGCGCCAGCAGCCGGACGGACAGTCTGAACACTGAAGCTTTCTTT

clone size: .
D gene: TRBD2
V gene: TRBV13
J gene: TRBJ2-7
CDR3 protein: CASSLSGGSNYEQYF
CDR3 DNA: TGTGCCAGCAGCTTAAGCGGGGGCTCAAACTACGAGCAGTACTTC

clone size: .
D gene: .
V gene: TRBV10-3
J gene: TRBJ2-1
CDR3 protein: CASSLSGEQFF
CDR3 DNA: TGTGCCAGCAGCCTTTCGGGTGAGCAGTTCTTC

clone size: .
D gene: .
V gene: TRBV28
J gene: TRBJ2-1
CDR3 protein: CASSSPLTAYNEQFF
CDR3 DNA: TGTGCCAGCAGTTCCCCCCTAACAGCTTACAATGAGCAGTTCTTC

clone size: .
D gene: .
V gene: TRBV13
J gene: TRBJ1-2
CDR3 protein: CASSPTGSYGYTF
CDR3 DNA: TGTGCCAGCAGCCCCACCGGGTCCTATGGCTACACCTTC

clone size: .
D gene: TRBD1
V gene: TRBV6-6
J gene: TRBJ2-7
CDR3 protein: CASSYRQGVHEQYF
CDR3 DNA: TGTGCCAGCAGTTACCGACAGGGAGTCCACGAGCAGTACTTC

clone size: .
D gene: .
V gene: TRBV6-5
J gene: TRBJ1-2
CDR3 protein: CASSYIQGGDGYTF
CDR3 DNA: TGTGCCAGCAGTTACATCCAGGGTGGGGATGGCTACACCTTC

clone size: .
D gene: .
V gene: TRBV11-2
J gene: TRBJ2-7
CDR3 protein: CASSLDSWEQYF
CDR3 DNA: TGTGCCAGCAGCTTAGATTCCTGGGAGCAGTACTTC

clone size: few
D gene: .
V gene: TRBV28
J gene: TRBJ1-3
CDR3 protein: CASSFNPLHNTIYF
CDR3 DNA: TGTGCCAGCAGTTTTAACCCTCTGCACAACACCATATATTTT

clone size: .
D gene: .
V gene: TRBV7-9
J gene: TRBJ2-7
CDR3 protein: CASSLTGQRTPYEQYF
CDR3 DNA: TGTGCCAGCAGCCTTACAGGACAGCGGACGCCCTACGAGCAGTACTTC

clone size: .
D gene: .
V gene: TRBV7-9
J gene: TRBJ1-3
CDR3 protein: CASSPGNTIYF
CDR3 DNA: TGTGCCAGCAGCCCCGGAAACACCATATATTTT

clone size: .
D gene: .
V gene: TRBV4-2
J gene: TRBJ2-5
CDR3 protein: CASSQADGEETQYF
CDR3 DNA: TGTGCCAGCAGCCAAGCAGACGGGGAAGAGACCCAGTACTTC

clone size: .
D gene: .
V gene: TRBV7-2
J gene: TRBJ2-7
CDR3 protein: CASSLGSGTSFYEQYF
CDR3 DNA: TGTGCCAGCAGCTTAGGCTCCGGGACCTCTTTCTACGAGCAGTACTTC

clone size: .
D gene: TRBD2
V gene: TRBV30
J gene: TRBJ2-7
CDR3 protein: CAWTDSLIAGGLYEQYF
CDR3 DNA: TGTGCCTGGACGGACAGCTTGATTGCGGGAGGACTCTACGAGCAGTACTTC

clone size: .
D gene: .
V gene: TRBV27
J gene: TRBJ2-2
CDR3 protein: CASSFGGRNTGELFF
CDR3 DNA: TGTGCCAGCAGTTTTGGGGGGCGCAACACCGGGGAGCTGTTTTTT

clone size: few
D gene: TRBD1
V gene: TRBV18
J gene: TRBJ1-2
CDR3 protein: CASSRDREHLYGYTF
CDR3 DNA: TGTGCCAGCTCAAGAGACAGGGAACATCTCTATGGCTACACCTTC

clone size: .
D gene: .
V gene: TRBV19
J gene: TRBJ2-7
CDR3 protein: CASSISRYSYEQYF
CDR3 DNA: TGTGCCAGTAGTATTAGCAGGTACTCCTACGAGCAGTACTTC

clone size: .
D gene: .
V gene: TRBV27
J gene: TRBJ2-3
CDR3 protein: CASKRLDGDTQYF
CDR3 DNA: TGTGCCAGCAAACGACTCGATGGAGATACGCAGTATTTT

clone size: few
D gene: TRBD1
V gene: TRBV19
J gene: TRBJ1-5
CDR3 protein: CASSSKATGALGQPQHF
CDR3 DNA: TGTGCCAGTAGTTCAAAAGCGACAGGGGCCTTAGGCCAGCCCCAGCATTTT

clone size: .
D gene: .
V gene: TRBV7-9
J gene: TRBJ2-1
CDR3 protein: CASSGPGYEQFF
CDR3 DNA: TGTGCCAGCAGCGGCCCGGGGTATGAGCAGTTCTTC

clone size: .
D gene: .
V gene: TRBV6-1
J gene: TRBJ2-1
CDR3 protein: CASSYNEQFF
CDR3 DNA: TGTGCCAGCAGCTACAATGAGCAGTTCTTC

clone size: .
D gene: .
V gene: TRBV4-3
J gene: TRBJ1-2
CDR3 protein: CASSQEGQNPGYGYTF
CDR3 DNA: TGCGCCAGCAGCCAAGAAGGACAGAACCCCGGCTATGGCTACACCTTC

clone size: .
D gene: .
V gene: TRBV6-6
J gene: TRBJ2-7
CDR3 protein: CASSYGGPDSIYEQYF
CDR3 DNA: TGTGCCAGCAGTTATGGAGGGCCAGACTCCATCTACGAGCAGTACTTC

clone size: .
D gene: TRBD2
V gene: TRBV7-8
J gene: TRBJ2-7
CDR3 protein: CASSQGTSSAYEQYF
CDR3 DNA: TGTGCCAGCAGCCAAGGGACTAGCTCAGCCTACGAGCAGTACTTC

clone size: .
D gene: .
V gene: TRBV2
J gene: TRBJ2-2
CDR3 protein: CAAQAGELFF
CDR3 DNA: TGTGCCGCTCAGGCCGGGGAGCTGTTTTTT

clone size: .
D gene: .
V gene: TRBV9
J gene: TRBJ2-1
CDR3 protein: CASSVGTNEQFF
CDR3 DNA: TGTGCCAGCAGCGTAGGGACGAATGAGCAGTTCTTC

clone size: .
D gene: .
V gene: TRBV10-3
J gene: TRBJ2-7
CDR3 protein: CAIRRDGSYEQYF
CDR3 DNA: TGTGCCATACGCCGGGACGGCTCCTACGAGCAGTACTTC

clone size: once
D gene: TRBD1
V gene: TRBV19
J gene: TRBJ1-1
CDR3 protein: CASSGDSWNTEAFF
CDR3 DNA: TGTGCCAGTAGCGGGGACAGCTGGAACACTGAAGCTTTCTTT

clone size: many
D gene: .
V gene: TRBV7-9
J gene: TRBJ2-2
CDR3 protein: CASSLGNTGELFF
CDR3 DNA: TGTGCCAGCAGCTTAGGGAACACCGGGGAGCTGTTTTTT

clone size: .
D gene: TRBD1
V gene: TRBV10-2
J gene: TRBJ1-2
CDR3 protein: CASSEFGGTGSGYTF
CDR3 DNA: TGCGCCAGCAGTGAATTCGGAGGGACAGGGTCGGGCTACACCTTC

clone size: .
D gene: .
V gene: TRBV6-1
J gene: TRBJ1-1
CDR3 protein: CASRQDWGTEAFF
CDR3 DNA: TGTGCCAGCAGACAGGATTGGGGGACTGAAGCTTTCTTT

clone size: .
D gene: .
V gene: TRBV4-1
J gene: TRBJ2-1
CDR3 protein: CASSQDFSYNEQFF
CDR3 DNA: TGCGCCAGCAGCCAAGATTTCAGCTACAATGAGCAGTTCTTC

clone size: few
D gene: .
V gene: TRBV7-2
J gene: TRBJ1-2
CDR3 protein: CASSLETPGNYGYTF
CDR3 DNA: TGTGCCAGCAGCTTAGAAACCCCGGGGAACTATGGCTACACCTTC

clone size: .
D gene: .
V gene: TRBV28
J gene: TRBJ1-1
CDR3 protein: CASSDRGGTEAFF
CDR3 DNA: TGTGCCAGCAGTGATAGGGGGGGGACTGAAGCTTTCTTT

clone size: .
D gene: TRBD1
V gene: TRBV18
J gene: TRBJ2-1
CDR3 protein: CASSPRDRGRNEQFF
CDR3 DNA: TGTGCCAGCTCACCCCGGGACAGGGGCAGAAATGAGCAGTTCTTC

clone size: .
D gene: .
V gene: TRBV18
J gene: TRBJ1-5
CDR3 protein: CASSPWGQNQPQHF
CDR3 DNA: TGTGCCAGCTCACCATGGGGACAAAATCAGCCCCAGCATTTT

clone size: .
D gene: TRBD1
V gene: TRBV28
J gene: TRBJ1-4
CDR3 protein: CASSKTGGWGEKLFF
CDR3 DNA: TGTGCCAGCAGTAAGACAGGGGGCTGGGGTGAAAAACTGTTTTTT

clone size: .
D gene: .
V gene: TRBV19
J gene: TRBJ1-5
CDR3 protein: CASSGGGLVFNQPQHF
CDR3 DNA: TGTGCCAGTAGTGGGGGGGGTCTTGTTTTTAATCAGCCCCAGCATTTT

clone size: .
D gene: .
V gene: TRBV14
J gene: TRBJ1-2
CDR3 protein: CASSPALAGGYTF
CDR3 DNA: TGTGCCAGCAGCCCCGCACTTGCGGGTGGCTACACCTTC

clone size: .
D gene: TRBD2
V gene: TRBV19
J gene: TRBJ2-1
CDR3 protein: CASSLTSGFFNEQFF
CDR3 DNA: TGTGCCAGTAGTCTGACTAGCGGGTTTTTCAATGAGCAGTTCTTC

clone size: .
D gene: TRBD1
V gene: TRBV19
J gene: TRBJ2-1
CDR3 protein: CASSGTGSYNEQFF
CDR3 DNA: TGTGCCAGTAGTGGGACAGGATCCTACAATGAGCAGTTCTTC

clone size: .
D gene: .
V gene: TRBV7-6
J gene: TRBJ2-2
CDR3 protein: CASSFKQGVTNTGELFF
CDR3 DNA: TGTGCCAGCAGCTTTAAACAGGGAGTCACGAACACCGGGGAGCTGTTTTTT

clone size: .
D gene: .
V gene: TRBV5-4
J gene: TRBJ2-1
CDR3 protein: CASSSTYNEQFF
CDR3 DNA: TGTGCCAGCAGCTCAACCTACAATGAGCAGTTCTTC

clone size: .
D gene: .
V gene: TRBV9
J gene: TRBJ1-3
CDR3 protein: CASSVRSDSGNTIYF
CDR3 DNA: TGTGCCAGCAGCGTTAGGAGCGACTCTGGAAACACCATATATTTT

clone size: .
D gene: TRBD1
V gene: TRBV14
J gene: TRBJ2-2
CDR3 protein: CASRPDRGPNTGELFF
CDR3 DNA: TGTGCCAGCAGACCTGACAGGGGTCCGAACACCGGGGAGCTGTTTTTT

clone size: .
D gene: .
V gene: TRBV27
J gene: TRBJ1-4
CDR3 protein: CASSLVTGAQWSEKLFF
CDR3 DNA: TGTGCCAGCAGTTTAGTTACCGGGGCCCAATGGAGTGAAAAACTGTTTTTT

clone size: .
D gene: .
V gene: TRBV11-3
J gene: TRBJ1-4
CDR3 protein: CASSLGTNEKLFF
CDR3 DNA: TGTGCCAGCAGCTTAGGAACTAATGAAAAACTGTTTTTT

clone size: .
D gene: .
V gene: TRBV14
J gene: TRBJ2-3
CDR3 protein: CASSQDGLPTDTQYF
CDR3 DNA: TGTGCCAGCAGCCAAGATGGTCTACCCACAGATACGCAGTATTTT

clone size: .
D gene: .
V gene: TRBV5-4
J gene: TRBJ2-1
CDR3 protein: CASSLEQGPYNEQFF
CDR3 DNA: TGTGCCAGCAGCTTGGAGCAGGGGCCCTACAATGAGCAGTTCTTC